Listed here are 24 T cell receptor beta chains from one sample, sequenced in a study of neurological immune-mediated disorders (dated by TCRdb to between 2017 and 2020). Library preparation used 5' RACE. The sequencing machine was an Illumina HiSeq 2500. TCRdb's own reprocessing of the public reads used fastp at Q25 and MiXCR and kept productive beta chains. A single entry per CDR3 protein holds the most common genes and DNA from its merged rows. The sample records about 41,000 distinct CDR3 sequences, 10% to 15% of which are singletons. The top ten clones comprise about 1.3% of the sample. The sequencing input was PBMCs. These receptors were taken from a female donor in good health.

The V gene is TRBV4-3, the J gene TRBJ2-1; 7 bases align to TRBD1. The length of the CDR3 is 17 residues. The germline V gene has CDR1 LGHNA and CDR2 YSLEER. Germline trimming cut 1 base from V and 9 bases from J; bases unmatched to any gene: 15. The CDR3 spells CASSQGGVTGVVGEQFF. The CDR3 DNA reads as TGCGCCAGCAGCCAAGGAGGCGTCACAGGGGTAGTGGGTGAGCAGTTCTTC.

This clonotype was detected many times. The chain joins TRBV11-2 to TRBJ2-1; D is possibly TRBD2 (5 bases). CDR1 and CDR2 from the germline V gene are SGHAT and FQNNGV. The CDR3 is 13 residues long. V was pared by 5 bases and J by 9 bases, with 14 bases between. This CDR3 is CASSPRVGSEQFF. The CDR3, as DNA: TGTGCCAGCAGCCCGAGGGTCGGAAGTGAGCAGTTCTTC.

This clonotype showed up many times. This chain uses TRBV12-3 or TRBV12-4 with TRBJ2-3; D call uncertain. V lost 1 base and J 0 bases, leaving 17 bases between the germline ends. The CDR3 spans 18 residues. The DNA of the CDR3 is TGTGCCAGCAGTTTAGGCCAGATCCTAGTTCGTAGCACAGATACGCAGTATTTT. Translation: CASSLGQILVRSTDTQYF.

Note on this clonotype: This may arise from a read error, as a much more abundant clone is one base away. The J gene is TRBJ2-2, the V gene TRBV20-1; the D gene is possibly TRBD2 (6 bases). Germline-derived CDR1 and CDR2 are DFQATT and SNEGSKA (reference sequence). The CDR3 has 13 amino acids. In nucleotides, the CDR3 is TGCAGTGCAAACAAAGGAGGGACCGGGGAGATGTTTTTT. It yields the protein CSANKGGTGEMFF.

This clonotype came up many times. The V gene is TRBV6-5, the J gene TRBJ1-1; D gene ambiguous. The CDR3 is 16 amino acids. Between the trimmed V and J ends, which lost 0 bases and 1 base, there was a span of 12 bases. CDR1 is MNHEY and CDR2 is SVGAGI in the germline V gene. Here the CDR3 reads CASSYSIPRSNTEAFF. The CDR3 nucleotides are TGTGCCAGCAGTTACTCGATCCCCAGGTCGAACACTGAAGCTTTCTTT.

This clonotype was found many times. V gene TRBV9 combines with J gene TRBJ1-2; 7 bases line up with TRBD1. Germline CDR1 SGDLS, CDR2 YYNGEE. The CDR3 extends over 14 amino acids. V was clipped by 8 bases and J by 8 bases; unmatched bases: 15. The CDR3 sequence is CASRGQEAVRGYTF. DNA of the CDR3: TGTGCCAGTCGTGGACAGGAGGCAGTAAGGGGCTACACCTTC. The full variable domain, completed using reference TRBV9 and TRBJ1-2, is DSGVTQTPKHLITATGQRVTLRCSPRSGDLSVYWYQQSLDQGLQFLIQYYNGEERAKGNILERFSAQQFPDLHSELNLSSLELGDSALYFCASRGQEAVRGYTFGSGTRLTVV.

This clonotype was found many times. The chain uses TRBV18 and TRBJ1-5; 8 bases fit TRBD1. V lost 3 bases and J lost 3; bases outside the gene matches: 4. Per the germline V gene, CDR1 is KGHSH and CDR2 is LQKENI. The CDR3 consists of 15 residues. The CDR3 DNA is TGTGCCAGCTCACCCGGACAGGGTACCAATCAGCCCCAGCATTTT. This encodes CASSPGQGTNQPQHF.

This clonotype was seen more than once but under ten times. The gene calls are TRBV5-1 and TRBJ1-1; D is perhaps TRBD1 (5 bases). CDR3 length: 14 residues. Trimming removed 2 bases at V and 1 base at J, with 9 bases between. Germline V lookup: CDR1 SGHRS, CDR2 YFSETQ. The chain's CDR3 is CASSFRVRNTEAFF. CDR3 sequence (DNA): TGCGCCAGCAGCTTCAGGGTGAGGAACACTGAAGCTTTCTTT.

This clonotype was recorded many times. The gene calls are TRBV28 and TRBJ1-2; 8 bases line up with TRBD1. Germline loops: CDR1 MDHEN, CDR2 SYDVKM. Trimming took 5 bases from V and 5 from J; bases not matched to a gene: 7. The CDR3 has 14 residues. The CDR3, as DNA: TGTGCCAGCAGTGTCGGGACAGGTCCGTATGGCTACACCTTC. The encoded protein is CASSVGTGPYGYTF.

This clonotype showed up many times. V is TRBV29-1 and J is TRBJ2-7, with D hard to call. This CDR3 is 11 amino acids long. Trimming removed 3 bases from V and 0 bases from J, with 3 bases in between. Germline V gives CDR1 SQVTM, CDR2 ANQGSEA. CDR3 sequence (DNA): TGCAGCGTTGAGAGCTCCTACGAGCAGTACTTC. As protein: CSVESSYEQYF.

The sample holds many counts of this clonotype. The CDR3, as DNA: TGTGCCAGCAGTTTGTCGGGACGGACCCCCACTGAAGCTTTCTTT. It encodes CASSLSGRTPTEAFF. This sequence joins TRBV12-3 or TRBV12-4 and TRBJ1-1, with D perhaps matching TRBD1 (5 bases). V gave up 3 bases and J gave up 4 bases, with 15 bases separating them. This CDR3 has 15 amino acids.

This clonotype appeared many times. The chain joins TRBV14 to TRBJ2-7; 9 positions agree with TRBD1. The trim removed 4 bases at V and 2 bases at J, leaving 3 bases unmatched. The CDR3 covers 14 residues. From germline, CDR1 is SGHDN and CDR2 FVKESK. In nucleotides, the CDR3 is TGTGCCAGCAGCCCGCGACAGGGGGCCTACGAGCAGTACTTC. This codes for CASSPRQGAYEQYF.

This clonotype has a count of ten or more. V and J are TRBV5-1 and TRBJ1-3; TRBD1 agrees at 12 bases. Germline V gene lookup returns CDR1 SGHRS and CDR2 YFSETQ. The CDR3 is made up of 16 amino acids. V lost 0 bases to trimming and J lost 4 bases; unmatched junction nucleotides: 2. The CDR3 nucleotides are TGCGCCAGCAGCTTGGGGGACAGGGGGCAAGGAAACACCATATATTTT. Translation gives CASSLGDRGQGNTIYF.

In its sample, this clonotype was seen many times. The J gene is TRBJ2-5, the V gene TRBV5-6, with D uncertain. The V gene lost 5 bases and the J gene lost 1 base, with 9 bases spanning the gap. Germline V gene data show CDR1 as SGHDT and CDR2 as YYEEEE. The CDR3 runs to 13 residues. DNA for the CDR3: TGTGCCAGCAGTTCGACCCTCCAAGAGACCCAGTACTTC. This codes for CASSSTLQETQYF.

This clonotype was recorded many times. This sequence joins TRBV7-3 and TRBJ2-1; a possible D gene is TRBD2 (5 bases). Per the germline V gene, CDR1 is SGHTA and CDR2 is FQGTGA. Trimming took 1 base from V and 8 from J, leaving 6 bases between them. This CDR3 contains 12 residues. The CDR3 protein is CASSLNSDEQFF. DNA of the CDR3: TGTGCCAGCAGCTTAAATAGCGATGAGCAGTTCTTC.

This clonotype was detected many times. This chain joins TRBV18 and TRBJ2-6; TRBD1 aligns across 10 bases. Trimming at V came to 4 bases and at J to 2 bases, leaving 2 bases not matched to a gene. Germline CDR1 and CDR2: KGHSH and LQKENI. This CDR3 region has 16 residues. For the CDR3, the DNA is TGTGCCAGCTCACTTGGGACAGGGGCTGGGGCCAACGTCCTGACTTTC. Its protein product is CASSLGTGAGANVLTF.

This clonotype has at least ten counts. The chain has TRBV3-1 and TRBJ1-1; TRBD1 aligns across 10 bases. CDR3 size: 15 residues. The V gene end was trimmed by 1 base and the J gene end by 5 bases; junction bases not matched to a gene: 4. Germline V gene data show CDR1 as LGHDT and CDR2 as YNNKEL (reference sequence). The CDR3 region is CASSQGGQGRTEAFF. DNA for the CDR3: TGTGCCAGCAGCCAAGGGGGACAGGGGAGGACTGAAGCTTTCTTT.

This clonotype appeared many times. The chain employs TRBV20-1 and TRBJ2-5; 11 nucleotides match TRBD1. This CDR3 has 18 residues. CDR1 DFQATT and CDR2 SNEGSKA come from the germline V gene (reference sequence). The V segment lost 0 bases and the J segment 0 bases; nucleotides outside the gene matches: 9. The CDR3 DNA reads TGCAGTGCTAGAGAGTTGGACAGGGGGCACACCCACCAAGAGACCCAGTACTTC. As protein: CSARELDRGHTHQETQYF.

The genes are TRBV20-1 and TRBJ1-5; no reliable D call. In germline, CDR1 is DFQATT, CDR2 SNEGSKA (reference sequence). The CDR3 sequence is 13 residues long. Trimming cost V 0 bases and J 1 base, with 4 bases left between them. CDR3 amino acids: CSARDGSNQPQHF. The CDR3, as DNA: TGCAGTGCTAGAGATGGAAGCAATCAGCCCCAGCATTTT.

The CDR3 region has the DNA TGTGCCAGCAGCTTTGGCACTAGCGGGTTATACGAGCAGTACTTC. Encoded protein: CASSFGTSGLYEQYF. The chain employs TRBV2 and TRBJ2-7, with 9 bases identical to TRBD2. CDR1 is SNHLY and CDR2 is FYNNEI in the germline V gene. V dropped 6 bases and J dropped 4; count of bases not matched to a gene: 10. The CDR3 runs to 15 residues.

This clonotype was recorded at least ten times. The chain is built from TRBV12-3 or TRBV12-4 and TRBJ2-7, with a weak D call TRBD2 (6 bases). The germline V and J ends were trimmed by 7 bases and 4 bases, with 14 bases remaining between them. The CDR3 has 13 residues. This chain's CDR3 is CASNRDLGYEQYF. The CDR3 bases are TGTGCCAGCAACCGGGACTTGGGATACGAGCAGTACTTC.

This clonotype was detected many times. V gene TRBV6-5 combines with J gene TRBJ2-1, with 7 bases matching TRBD2. The germline CDR1 and CDR2 sequences are MNHEY and SVGAGI. The CDR3 length is 13 residues. With 10 bases clipped from V and 5 bases from J, the junction kept 8 bases outside the gene matches. The CDR3 nucleotides are TGTGCCACCCGAGTGACTAGCCACAATGAGCAGTTCTTC. It is translated as CATRVTSHNEQFF.

This clonotype showed up many times. The chain employs TRBV24-1 and TRBJ2-5; 8 bases agree with TRBD1. V trimming: 5 bases; J trimming: 6 bases; junction bases outside the gene matches: 10. Germline CDR1 is KGHDR and CDR2 is SFDVKD. This CDR3 is built from 15 residues. CDR3 residues: CATSATDREEKTQYF. Here the CDR3 DNA reads TGTGCCACCAGTGCCACGGACAGGGAGGAGAAGACCCAGTACTTC.

This clonotype has a count of ten or more. The J gene is TRBJ2-2, the V gene TRBV7-2; D gene ambiguous. The CDR3 totals 15 residues. Germline V CDR1 and CDR2: SGHTA, FQGNSA. The V end was cut by 2 bases, the J end by 0 bases, with 7 bases between. The CDR3 DNA sequence: TGTGCCAGCAGCTTATGGCAGGCGAACACCGGGGAGCTGTTTTTT. Its protein product is CASSLWQANTGELFF.